These 4 T cell receptor beta chains originate from one sample sequenced in a study of control samples from healthy donors and cancer patients. Libraries were prepared by immunoSEQ multiplex PCR; TCRdb keeps only in-frame clonotypes and omits some of them. The sample lists 200,000 or so clones, about 93% seen once, with about 1.4% in the top ten. What was sequenced was blood. These TCRs come from a man aged 45 to 65 in good health.

This chain uses TRBV5-4 with TRBJ2-6; D unclear. Trimming took off 3 bases at V and 0 bases at J, with 7 bases between the two ends. The CDR3 has 15 amino acids. Germline V CDR1 and CDR2: SGHNT, YYREEE (reference sequence). The CDR3 nucleotides are TGTGCCAGCAGCTCCAGGAACTCTGGGGCCAACGTCCTGACTTTC. Amino acid sequence: CASSSRNSGANVLTF.

The V call is TRBV19, the J call TRBJ1-5, with TRBD1 identical over 10 bases. V was pared by 7 bases and J by 5 bases, with 8 bases of the junction left unmatched. Per the germline V gene, CDR1 is LNHDA and CDR2 is SQIVND (reference sequence). The CDR3 contains 15 residues. CDR3 amino acids: CASTDRGSRDQPQHF. CDR3 nucleotide sequence: TGTGCCAGTACGGACAGGGGGAGTCGGGATCAGCCCCAGCATTTT.

CDR3 region: CASSPGTGDMNTEAFF. CDR3 sequence (DNA): TGTGCCAGCTCACCAGGGACAGGGGATATGAACACTGAAGCTTTCTTT. The chain uses TRBV18 and TRBJ1-1; 10 nucleotides align to TRBD1. The junction had 3 bases not matched to a gene; V was cut back by 2 bases and J by 0 bases. CDR3 length equals 16 residues. Germline V gene data show CDR1 as KGHSH and CDR2 as LQKENI.

The rearrangement joins TRBV10-3 to TRBJ2-7; D might be TRBD2 (6 bases). Germline V gives CDR1 ENHRY, CDR2 SYGVKD. Between the trimmed V and J ends, which lost 5 bases and 0 bases, there was a span of 17 bases. The CDR3 extends over 16 amino acids. DNA of the CDR3: TGTGCCATCAGTAAGTGGAGCTCTAGCGACTCCTACGAGCAGTACTTC. Translation gives CAISKWSSSDSYEQYF.